This is a list of T cell receptor beta chains from one sample in a study of neoadjuvant anti-PD-1 for oral cavity cancer. The protocol was immunoSEQ multiplex PCR, while the TCRdb copy is restricted to in-frame clones and leaves out a portion. This repertoire shows approximately 67,000 clones, around 82% found once; its top ten account for 3% to 4%. This specimen consisted of PBMCs, obtained before nivolumab (anti-PD-1) treatment. All receptors derive from a person aged 35-79 years with oral cavity squamous cell carcinoma. Both conserved end residues are part of each CDR3. The order of the fields is clone size, D gene, V gene, J gene, CDR3 DNA, CDR3 protein. A D gene is named only where the DNA matches it firmly. Clone size, where shown, is once, few, many, or a class for clones that have expanded.

abundance: -; d_gene: TRBD2; v_gene: TRBV5-4; j_gene: TRBJ2-7; CDR3nt: TGTGCCAGCAGCTTGTCGGGGGGATACGAGCAGTACTTC; CDR3aa: CASSLSGGYEQYF
abundance: -; d_gene: TRBD2; v_gene: TRBV27; j_gene: TRBJ2-7; CDR3nt: TGTGCCAGCAGTTTGGGGACTAGCGGGAGTTACGAGCAGTACTTC; CDR3aa: CASSLGTSGSYEQYF
abundance: -; d_gene: -; v_gene: TRBV5-4; j_gene: TRBJ2-4; CDR3nt: TGTGCCAGCAGCACCGCGGGAGCCAAAAACATTCAGTACTTC; CDR3aa: CASSTAGAKNIQYF
abundance: few; d_gene: -; v_gene: TRBV30; j_gene: TRBJ1-1; CDR3nt: TGTGCCTGGAGGCCCTTCGGGAACACTGAAGCTTTCTTT; CDR3aa: CAWRPFGNTEAFF
abundance: -; d_gene: TRBD1; v_gene: TRBV2; j_gene: TRBJ1-2; CDR3nt: TGTGCCAGCAGTGAAGCGGGACAGGGGGCCTATGGCTACACCTTC; CDR3aa: CASSEAGQGAYGYTF
abundance: -; d_gene: -; v_gene: TRBV15; j_gene: TRBJ1-1; CDR3nt: TGTGCCACCAGCAGAGATGTAGGGACGGTCACTGAAGCTTTCTTT; CDR3aa: CATSRDVGTVTEAFF
abundance: -; d_gene: TRBD1; v_gene: TRBV6-6; j_gene: TRBJ1-1; CDR3nt: TGTGCCAGCAGGGGGGGACAGGGTAGGGCTTTCTTT; CDR3aa: CASRGGQGRAFF
abundance: -; d_gene: TRBD1; v_gene: TRBV6-1; j_gene: TRBJ1-5; CDR3nt: TGTGCCAGCAGTGAAGCTCCTGACAGGGTAGATCAGCCCCAGCATTTT; CDR3aa: CASSEAPDRVDQPQHF
abundance: few; d_gene: -; v_gene: TRBV13; j_gene: TRBJ2-2; CDR3nt: TGTGCCAGCAGCTTAGTGGGAGGCGGGGAGCTGTTTTTT; CDR3aa: CASSLVGGGELFF
abundance: -; d_gene: -; v_gene: TRBV27; j_gene: TRBJ1-2; CDR3nt: TGTGCCAGCAGTCTTTCTGGGATGGGGGTTTATGGCTACACCTTC; CDR3aa: CASSLSGMGVYGYTF
abundance: -; d_gene: -; v_gene: TRBV4-1; j_gene: TRBJ2-4; CDR3nt: TGCGCCAGCAGCCAAGATTACAGTAACATTCAGTACTTC; CDR3aa: CASSQDYSNIQYF
abundance: -; d_gene: TRBD2; v_gene: TRBV5-1; j_gene: TRBJ2-1; CDR3nt: TGCGCCAGCACTGGCCGGGGGGATGAGCAGTTCTTC; CDR3aa: CASTGRGDEQFF
abundance: -; d_gene: -; v_gene: TRBV11-2; j_gene: TRBJ2-7; CDR3nt: TGTGCCAGCAGCCAGGGTCCTCTTAGCTCCTACGAGCAGTACTTC; CDR3aa: CASSQGPLSSYEQYF
abundance: -; d_gene: -; v_gene: TRBV7-2; j_gene: TRBJ1-5; CDR3nt: TGTGCCAGCAGCTTCCAGGGCACCGGCAATCAGCCCCAGCATTTT; CDR3aa: CASSFQGTGNQPQHF
abundance: -; d_gene: -; v_gene: TRBV30; j_gene: TRBJ2-1; CDR3nt: TGTGCCTGGGGGAGCTACAATGAGCAGTTCTTC; CDR3aa: CAWGSYNEQFF
abundance: -; d_gene: -; v_gene: TRBV5-6; j_gene: TRBJ2-7; CDR3nt: TGTGCCAGCAGCTTGGGACACCTCTACGAGCAGTACTTC; CDR3aa: CASSLGHLYEQYF
abundance: few; d_gene: -; v_gene: TRBV9; j_gene: TRBJ1-2; CDR3nt: TGTGCCAGCAGCACGCAACAGGGAGGGCTTGGCTATGGCTACACCTTC; CDR3aa: CASSTQQGGLGYGYTF
abundance: few; d_gene: TRBD2; v_gene: TRBV6-1; j_gene: TRBJ2-1; CDR3nt: TGTGCCAGCATACTAGCGGGAGCAGATGAGCAGTTCTTC; CDR3aa: CASILAGADEQFF
abundance: -; d_gene: -; v_gene: TRBV28; j_gene: TRBJ1-5; CDR3nt: TGTGCCAGCAGTTTGGATGTTAGCAATCAGCCCCAGCATTTT; CDR3aa: CASSLDVSNQPQHF